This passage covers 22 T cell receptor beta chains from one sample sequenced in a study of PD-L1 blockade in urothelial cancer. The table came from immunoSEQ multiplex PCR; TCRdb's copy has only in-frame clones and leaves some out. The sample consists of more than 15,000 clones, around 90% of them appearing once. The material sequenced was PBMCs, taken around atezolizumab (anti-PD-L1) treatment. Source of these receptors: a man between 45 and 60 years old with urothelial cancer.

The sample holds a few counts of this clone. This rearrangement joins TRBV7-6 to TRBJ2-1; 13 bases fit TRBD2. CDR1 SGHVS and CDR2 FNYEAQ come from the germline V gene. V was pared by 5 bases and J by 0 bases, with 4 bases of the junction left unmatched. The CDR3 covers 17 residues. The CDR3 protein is CASSPGLAGSSYNEQFF. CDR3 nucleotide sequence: TGTGCCAGCAGCCCGGGACTAGCGGGGAGCTCCTACAATGAGCAGTTCTTC.

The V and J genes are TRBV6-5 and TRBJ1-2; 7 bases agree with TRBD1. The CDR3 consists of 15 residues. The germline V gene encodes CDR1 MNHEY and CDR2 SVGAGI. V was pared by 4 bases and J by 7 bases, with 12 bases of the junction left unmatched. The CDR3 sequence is CASSSLTGVNIGYTF. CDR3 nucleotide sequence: TGTGCCAGCAGTTCCCTTACAGGGGTTAATATTGGCTACACCTTC.

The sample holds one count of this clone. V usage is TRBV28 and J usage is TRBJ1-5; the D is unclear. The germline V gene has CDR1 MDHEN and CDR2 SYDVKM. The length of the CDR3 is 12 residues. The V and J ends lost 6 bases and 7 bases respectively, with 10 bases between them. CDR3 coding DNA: TGTGCCAGCAGGGGCGGGAGCCAGCCCCAGCATTTT. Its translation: CASRGGSQPQHF. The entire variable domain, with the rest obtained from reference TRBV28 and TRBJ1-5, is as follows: DVKVTQSSRYLVKRTGEKVFLECVQDMDHENMFWYRQDPGLGLRLIYFSYDVKMKEKGDIPEGYSVSREKKERFSLILESASTNQTSMYLCASRGGSQPQHFGDGTRLSIL.

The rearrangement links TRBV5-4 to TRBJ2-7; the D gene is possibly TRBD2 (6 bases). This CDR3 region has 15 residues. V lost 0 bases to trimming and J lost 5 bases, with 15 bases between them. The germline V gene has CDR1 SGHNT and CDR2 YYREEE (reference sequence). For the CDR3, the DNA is TGTGCCAGCAGCTTGGGGGCGGGGCGGGTAAACGAGCAGTACTTC. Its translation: CASSLGAGRVNEQYF.

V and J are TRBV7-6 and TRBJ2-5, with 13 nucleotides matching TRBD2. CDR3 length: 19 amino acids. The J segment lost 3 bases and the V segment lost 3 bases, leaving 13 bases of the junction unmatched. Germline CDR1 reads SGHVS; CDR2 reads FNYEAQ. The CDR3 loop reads CASSFHRAGTSGTEETQYF. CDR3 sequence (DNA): TGTGCCAGCAGCTTCCATAGGGCAGGGACTAGCGGGACGGAAGAGACCCAGTACTTC. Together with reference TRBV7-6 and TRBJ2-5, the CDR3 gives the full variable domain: GAGVSQSPRYKVTKRGQDVALRCDPISGHVSLYWYRQALGQGPEFLTYFNYEAQQDKSGLPNDRFSAERPEGSISTLTIQRTEQRDSAMYRCASSFHRAGTSGTEETQYFGPGTRLLVL.

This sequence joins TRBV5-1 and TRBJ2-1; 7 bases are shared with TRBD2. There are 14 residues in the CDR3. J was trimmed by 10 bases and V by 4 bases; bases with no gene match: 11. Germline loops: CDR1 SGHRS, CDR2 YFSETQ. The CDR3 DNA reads TGCGCCAGCAGCCCGCGTGGGGGGGACCGGGAGCAGTTCTTC. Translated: CASSPRGGDREQFF.

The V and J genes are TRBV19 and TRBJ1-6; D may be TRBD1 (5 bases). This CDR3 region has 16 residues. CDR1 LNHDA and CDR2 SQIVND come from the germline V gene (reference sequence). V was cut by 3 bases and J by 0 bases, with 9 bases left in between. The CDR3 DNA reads TGTGCCAGTAGTATCCGGGACTCCTCCTATAATTCACCCCTCCACTTT. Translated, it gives CASSIRDSSYNSPLHF.

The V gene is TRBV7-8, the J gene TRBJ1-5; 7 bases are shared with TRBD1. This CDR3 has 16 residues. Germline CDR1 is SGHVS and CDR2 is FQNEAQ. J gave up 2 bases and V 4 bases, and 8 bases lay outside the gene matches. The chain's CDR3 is CASSSSGQVGNQPQHF. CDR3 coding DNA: TGTGCCAGCAGCTCCAGCGGACAGGTCGGCAATCAGCCCCAGCATTTT.

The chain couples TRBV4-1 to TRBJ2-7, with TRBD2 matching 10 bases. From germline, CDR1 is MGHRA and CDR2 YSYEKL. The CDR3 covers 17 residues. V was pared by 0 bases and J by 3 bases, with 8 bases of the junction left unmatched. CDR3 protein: CASSQEWTSGRFYEQYF. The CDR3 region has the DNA TGCGCCAGCAGCCAAGAATGGACTAGCGGACGATTCTACGAGCAGTACTTC.

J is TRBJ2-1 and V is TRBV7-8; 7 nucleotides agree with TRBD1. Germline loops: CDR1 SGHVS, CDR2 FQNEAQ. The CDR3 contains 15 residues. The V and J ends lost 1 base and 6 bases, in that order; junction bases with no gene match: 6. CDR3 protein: CASSLGGRGPNEQFF. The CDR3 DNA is TGTGCCAGCAGCTTAGGGGGAAGGGGGCCCAATGAGCAGTTCTTC.

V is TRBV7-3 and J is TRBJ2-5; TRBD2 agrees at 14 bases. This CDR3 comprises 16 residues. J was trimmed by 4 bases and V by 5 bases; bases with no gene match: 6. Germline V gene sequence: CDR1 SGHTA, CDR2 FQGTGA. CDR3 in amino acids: CASSTGTSGGGETQYF. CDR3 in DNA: TGTGCCAGCAGCACGGGGACTAGCGGGGGAGGAGAGACCCAGTACTTC.

CDR3 DNA: TGTGCCAGCAGCCCCCTACAGGGGCTTGCCTATGGCTACACCTTC. This codes for CASSPLQGLAYGYTF. The chain links TRBV5-4 to TRBJ1-2, with 7 bases matching TRBD1. The germline gives CDR1 SGHNT, CDR2 YYREEE (reference sequence). The CDR3 is 15 residues long. Trimming at V came to 4 bases and at J to 4 bases, leaving 10 bases not matched to a gene. The full variable domain, its missing parts supplied by reference TRBV5-4 and TRBJ1-2, is ETGVTQSPTHLIKTRGQQVTLRCSSQSGHNTVSWYQQALGQGPQFIFQYYREEENGRGNFPPRFSGLQFPNYSSELNVNALELDDSALYLCASSPLQGLAYGYTFGSGTRLTVV.

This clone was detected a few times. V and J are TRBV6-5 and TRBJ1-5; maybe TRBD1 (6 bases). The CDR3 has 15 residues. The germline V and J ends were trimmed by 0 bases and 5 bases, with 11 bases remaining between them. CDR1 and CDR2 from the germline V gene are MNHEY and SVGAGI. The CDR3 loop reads CASSYSKGGDQPQHF. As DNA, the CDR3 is TGTGCCAGCAGTTACTCGAAAGGGGGGGATCAGCCCCAGCATTTT.

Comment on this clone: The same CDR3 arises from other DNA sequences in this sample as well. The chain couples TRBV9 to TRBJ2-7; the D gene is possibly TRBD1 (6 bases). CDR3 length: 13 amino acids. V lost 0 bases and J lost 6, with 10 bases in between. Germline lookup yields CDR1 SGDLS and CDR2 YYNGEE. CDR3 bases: TGTGCCAGCAGCGTAGAAAGAGGGGGCGAGCAGTACTTC. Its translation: CASSVERGGEQYF. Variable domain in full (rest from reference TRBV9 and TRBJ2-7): DSGVTQTPKHLITATGQRVTLRCSPRSGDLSVYWYQQSLDQGLQFLIQYYNGEERAKGNILERFSAQQFPDLHSELNLSSLELGDSALYFCASSVERGGEQYFGPGTRLTVT.

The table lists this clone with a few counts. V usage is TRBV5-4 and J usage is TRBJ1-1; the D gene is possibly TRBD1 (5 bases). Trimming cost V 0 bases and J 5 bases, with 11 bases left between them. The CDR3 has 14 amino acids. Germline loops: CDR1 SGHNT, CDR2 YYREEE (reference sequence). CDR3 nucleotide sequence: TGTGCCAGCAGCTTGGGGACACAAAGTACTGAAGCTTTCTTT. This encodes CASSLGTQSTEAFF.

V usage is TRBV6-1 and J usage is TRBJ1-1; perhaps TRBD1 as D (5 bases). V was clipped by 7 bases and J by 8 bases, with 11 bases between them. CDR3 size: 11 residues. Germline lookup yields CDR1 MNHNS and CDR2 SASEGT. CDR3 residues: CASTRSGEAFF. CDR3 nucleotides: TGTGCCAGCACCCGCTCAGGGGAAGCTTTCTTT.

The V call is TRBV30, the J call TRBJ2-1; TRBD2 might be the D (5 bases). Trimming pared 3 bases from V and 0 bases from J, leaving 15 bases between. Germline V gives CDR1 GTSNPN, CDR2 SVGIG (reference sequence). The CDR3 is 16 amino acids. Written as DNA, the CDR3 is TGTGCCTGGAGCCGAGGGCCTAAACCCTCCTACAATGAGCAGTTCTTC. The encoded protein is CAWSRGPKPSYNEQFF.

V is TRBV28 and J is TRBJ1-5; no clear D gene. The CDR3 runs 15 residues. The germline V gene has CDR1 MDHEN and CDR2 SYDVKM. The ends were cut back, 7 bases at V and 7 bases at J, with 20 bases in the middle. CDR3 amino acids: CASNPTPGIGQPQHF. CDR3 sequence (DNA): TGTGCCAGCAATCCTACGCCGGGGATAGGGCAGCCCCAGCATTTT.

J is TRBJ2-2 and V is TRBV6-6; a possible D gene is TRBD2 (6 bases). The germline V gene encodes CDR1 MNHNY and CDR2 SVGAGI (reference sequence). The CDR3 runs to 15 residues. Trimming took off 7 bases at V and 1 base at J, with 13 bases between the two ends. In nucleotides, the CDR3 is TGTGCCAGCACCTCCGGGAGAAAGAACACCGGGGAGCTGTTTTTT. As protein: CASTSGRKNTGELFF.

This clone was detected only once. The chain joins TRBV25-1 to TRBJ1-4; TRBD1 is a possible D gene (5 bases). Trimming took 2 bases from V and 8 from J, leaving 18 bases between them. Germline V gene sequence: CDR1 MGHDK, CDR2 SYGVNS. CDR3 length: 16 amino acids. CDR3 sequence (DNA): TGTGCCAGCAGTGAAGGGTCCGGAGGGACTTGGGAAAAACTGTTTTTT. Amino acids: CASSEGSGGTWEKLFF.

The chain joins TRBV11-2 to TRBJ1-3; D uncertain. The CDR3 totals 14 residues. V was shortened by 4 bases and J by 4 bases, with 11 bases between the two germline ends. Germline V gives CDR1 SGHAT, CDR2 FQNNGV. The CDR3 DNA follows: TGTGCCAGCAGCTCCCCCGCGGCCGGAAACACCATATATTTT. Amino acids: CASSSPAAGNTIYF.

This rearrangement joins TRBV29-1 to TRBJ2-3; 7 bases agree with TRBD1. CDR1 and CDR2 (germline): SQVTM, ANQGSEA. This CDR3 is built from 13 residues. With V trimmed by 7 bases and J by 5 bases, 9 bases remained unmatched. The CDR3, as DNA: TGCAGCGCAGGGACAGAAGGCAGAGATACGCAGTATTTT. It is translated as CSAGTEGRDTQYF.